Following are 27 T cell receptor beta chains from one sample sequenced in a study of OX40 agonist ivuxolimab in advanced cancers. Repertoires were generated with immunoSEQ multiplex PCR, while TCRdb's copy carries only in-frame clones and drops some. Here the sample spans more than 80,000 clones, 86% being singletons. This sample comprised CD4+ or CD8+ T cells sorted from blood, obtained in a trial of the OX40 agonist ivuxolimab. The receptors here all came from an adult with an advanced solid tumor such as melanoma, head and neck, liver or kidney cancer.

The V call is TRBV7-2, the J call TRBJ1-1; D is possibly TRBD1 (5 bases). Germline lookup yields CDR1 SGHTA and CDR2 FQGNSA. Between the trimmed V and J ends, which lost 5 bases and 1 base, there was a span of 17 bases. CDR3 length equals 16 residues. The DNA for the CDR3 is TGTGCCAGCAGCCCCCTCGGGGCGGATTCGAACACTGAAGCTTTCTTT. Protein: CASSPLGADSNTEAFF.

This chain uses TRBV5-1 with TRBJ2-5, with 8 nucleotides matching TRBD2. The J call may be wrong; the DNA end is better matched by TRBJ2-7. The CDR3 has 15 residues. Looked up from germline, CDR1 is SGHRS and CDR2 is YFSETQ. The CDR3 nucleotides are TGCGCCAGCAGGGTGACTAGCGAGGACTCCTACGAGCAGTACTTC. Translated: CASRVTSEDSYEQYF.

The chain recombines TRBV5-1 with TRBJ2-5; D gene ambiguous. The CDR3 consists of 13 residues. Trimming shortened V by 4 bases and J by 5 bases, and 12 bases separated the two germline ends. CDR1 and CDR2 from the germline V gene are SGHRS and YFSETQ. The DNA for the CDR3 is TGCGCCAGCAGCCCGCTTTGGCCGGAGACCCAGTACTTC. It is translated as CASSPLWPETQYF.

This rearrangement joins TRBV27 to TRBJ1-5; D gene uncertain. The germline V gene has CDR1 MNHEY and CDR2 SMNVEV (reference sequence). The germline V and J ends were trimmed by 4 bases and 4 bases, with 8 bases remaining between them. This CDR3 has 13 residues. In DNA form, the CDR3 reads TGTGCCAGCAGTTCGGGAGGGAATCAGCCCCAGCATTTT. Protein sequence: CASSSGGNQPQHF.

The rearrangement joins TRBV4-1 to TRBJ2-1; 9 nucleotides agree with TRBD2. Germline loops: CDR1 MGHRA, CDR2 YSYEKL. This CDR3 comprises 15 residues. V lost 3 bases to trimming and J lost 3 bases; unmatched junction nucleotides: 3. The CDR3 coding sequence is TGCGCCAGCAGCCAGGCTAGCGGGAACTACAATGAGCAGTTCTTC. Amino acid sequence: CASSQASGNYNEQFF.

This chain joins TRBV28 and TRBJ1-5, with D possibly TRBD1 on 5 matching bases. CDR3 length equals 14 residues. V gave up 6 bases and J gave up 6 bases, with 15 bases separating them. The germline V gene has CDR1 MDHEN and CDR2 SYDVKM. CDR3 in DNA: TGTGCCAGCAGATCGACAGTTACGACTCAGCCCCAGCATTTT. It is translated as CASRSTVTTQPQHF.

This chain joins TRBV7-8 and TRBJ2-7, with 10 bases fitting TRBD1. The CDR3 has 15 residues. V shed 5 bases and J 5 bases; nucleotides not matched to a gene: 9. Germline values: CDR1 SGHVS, CDR2 FQNEAQ. The CDR3 DNA sequence: TGTGCCAGCAGCGCCCGGACAGGGGGTATCGACGAGCAGTACTTC. Translation gives CASSARTGGIDEQYF.

The CDR3 is CASSLRLAGADTQYF. Here the CDR3 DNA reads TGTGCCAGCAGCTTGAGATTAGCGGGAGCTGATACGCAGTATTTT. The chain combines TRBV5-6 with TRBJ2-3; TRBD2 aligns across 9 bases. Germline V gene data show CDR1 as SGHDT and CDR2 as YYEEEE. Unmatched junction bases numbered 6, after V lost 1 base and J lost 6 bases. There are 15 residues in the CDR3. Full variable domain (remainder filled in from reference TRBV5-6 and TRBJ2-3): DAGVTQSPTHLIKTRGQQVTLRCSPKSGHDTVSWYQQALGQGPQFIFQYYEEEERQRGNFPDRFSGHQFPNYSSELNVNALLLGDSALYLCASSLRLAGADTQYFGPGTRLTVL.

The V gene is TRBV2, the J gene TRBJ2-3, with D possibly matching TRBD1 (5 bases). CDR3 length equals 14 residues. Trimming took 6 bases from V and 4 from J, leaving 14 bases between them. Per the germline V gene, CDR1 is SNHLY and CDR2 is FYNNEI. The CDR3 loop is CASSRTSQADTQYF. The CDR3 nucleotides read TGTGCCAGCAGCAGGACAAGTCAAGCAGATACGCAGTATTTT.

This clone was counted once. The chain carries TRBV4-2 and TRBJ2-1; 14 bases align to TRBD2. Trimming took 1 base from V and 9 from J; bases not matched to a gene: 5. Germline loops: CDR1 LGHNA, CDR2 YNFKEQ. CDR3 length: 16 amino acids. The CDR3 sequence is CASSQAGLAGDLEQFF. The CDR3 region has the DNA TGTGCCAGCAGCCAAGCGGGACTAGCGGGAGATCTTGAGCAGTTCTTC.

This rearrangement joins TRBV10-3 to TRBJ2-7, with D possibly being TRBD2 (5 bases). The CDR3 is 13 residues long. CDR1 and CDR2 (germline): ENHRY, SYGVKD. V lost 11 bases and J lost 2, with 16 bases in between. The CDR3 spells CAVRGSMAYEQYF. The CDR3, as DNA: TGTGCCGTACGAGGGAGTATGGCCTACGAGCAGTACTTC.

The rearrangement uses TRBV5-1 and TRBJ2-5; D remains ambiguous. Between the trimmed V and J ends, which lost 5 bases and 5 bases, there was a span of 16 bases. The germline V gene has CDR1 SGHRS and CDR2 YFSETQ. The CDR3 contains 14 residues. CDR3 loop: CASRPSQSRETQYF. CDR3 DNA: TGCGCCAGCAGGCCCAGCCAGTCGAGGGAGACCCAGTACTTC.

CDR3 residues: CASSLPWGQAEGAKNIQYF. The CDR3 region has the DNA TGTGCCAGCAGCCTCCCGTGGGGACAGGCCGAAGGGGCCAAAAACATTCAGTACTTC. This chain connects TRBV5-6 to TRBJ2-4; 8 nucleotides agree with TRBD1. Trimming cost V 4 bases and J 1 base; bases outside gene matches: 16. This CDR3 has 19 amino acids. Germline V lookup: CDR1 SGHDT, CDR2 YYEEEE.

This clone was seen more than once but under ten times. This chain uses TRBV28 with TRBJ1-5, with a possible D match to TRBD1 (6 bases). The length of the CDR3 is 13 residues. Trimming took 6 bases from V and 6 from J, leaving 12 bases between them. Germline V gene lookup returns CDR1 MDHEN and CDR2 SYDVKM. The CDR3 DNA reads as TGTGCCAGCAGACCGGCAGGGGTTCAGCCCCAGCATTTT. This sequence encodes CASRPAGVQPQHF. Drawing the rest from reference TRBV28 and TRBJ1-5, the complete variable domain is DVKVTQSSRYLVKRTGEKVFLECVQDMDHENMFWYRQDPGLGLRLIYFSYDVKMKEKGDIPEGYSVSREKKERFSLILESASTNQTSMYLCASRPAGVQPQHFGDGTRLSIL.

CDR3 sequence reads: CASSLGPPITDTQYF. The CDR3 nucleotides are TGTGCCAGCAGTTTGGGACCGCCGATCACAGATACGCAGTATTTT. This chain connects TRBV27 to TRBJ2-3; D might be TRBD1 or TRBD2, each matching 5 bases. Trimming shortened V by 3 bases and J by 2 bases, and 12 bases separated the two germline ends. This CDR3 region has 15 residues. Per germline, CDR1 MNHEY and CDR2 SMNVEV (reference sequence).

The chain combines TRBV19 with TRBJ2-2; no definite D call. CDR3 length equals 14 residues. The germline CDR1 and CDR2 sequences are LNHDA and SQIVND (reference sequence). Deletions cut 0 bases from V and 9 bases from J, with 11 bases between. CDR3 DNA sequence: TGTGCCAGTAGTATAGAGACCGGGCCCCGGGAGCTGTTTTTT. Amino acids: CASSIETGPRELFF.

This clone was seen once. V usage is TRBV5-6 and J usage is TRBJ2-5, with 12 bases matching TRBD2. This CDR3 contains 18 residues. The germline V gene has CDR1 SGHDT and CDR2 YYEEEE. V shed 3 bases and J 0 bases; nucleotides not matched to a gene: 9. The CDR3 loop is CASSWLLAGGPDQETQYF. The DNA for the CDR3 is TGTGCCAGCAGCTGGTTGCTAGCGGGAGGGCCAGACCAAGAGACCCAGTACTTC.

This clone was detected a few times. This sequence joins TRBV7-9 and TRBJ2-3; D remains ambiguous. The V and J ends lost 5 bases and 4 bases respectively, with 7 bases between them. CDR1 is SEHNR, CDR2 FQNEAQ, per germline (reference sequence). The CDR3 totals 12 residues. CDR3 nucleotides: TGTGCCAGCAGCACGGTATCAGATACGCAGTATTTT. Translation: CASSTVSDTQYF.

V and J are TRBV19 and TRBJ1-4; possible D gene TRBD1, 5 bases. The CDR3 runs 16 residues. The ends were cut back, 4 bases at V and 4 bases at J, with 16 bases in the middle. Germline-derived CDR1 and CDR2 are LNHDA and SQIVND (reference sequence). For the CDR3, the DNA is TGTGCCAGTAGTAGCCCCGGGGGAGGTAATAATGAAAAACTGTTTTTT. This gives the protein CASSSPGGGNNEKLFF.

The DNA for the CDR3 is TGTGCCAGCAGATCGGGACAGCAAGGGCAGTTCTTC. It is translated as CASRSGQQGQFF. J is TRBJ2-1 and V is TRBV5-4; 7 positions agree with TRBD1. Germline-derived CDR1 and CDR2 are SGHNT and YYREEE (reference sequence). The CDR3 sequence is 12 residues long. V lost 5 bases and J lost 12; bases outside the gene matches: 8.

This clone came up once. The chain links TRBV2 to TRBJ2-2; 11 bases line up with TRBD1. The CDR3 is made up of 15 amino acids. The junction had 3 bases not matched to a gene; V was cut back by 6 bases and J by 3 bases. Germline V gives CDR1 SNHLY, CDR2 FYNNEI. This chain's CDR3 is CASRTDRGHTGELFF. CDR3 in DNA: TGTGCCAGCAGAACGGACAGGGGGCACACCGGGGAGCTGTTTTTT. Drawing the rest from reference TRBV2 and TRBJ2-2, the complete variable domain is EPEVTQTPSHQVTQMGQEVILRCVPISNHLYFYWYRQILGQKVEFLVSFYNNEISEKSEIFDDQFSVERPDGSNFTLKIRSTKLEDSAMYFCASRTDRGHTGELFFGEGSRLTVL.

The V and J genes are TRBV13 and TRBJ1-4, with D perhaps TRBD1 (5 bases). The V and J ends lost 5 bases and 7 bases respectively, with 17 bases between them. The CDR3 loop spans 15 amino acids. Germline values: CDR1 PRHDT, CDR2 FYEKMQ (reference sequence). CDR3 protein: CASSPGGSLGEKLFF. The CDR3 DNA reads TGTGCCAGCAGCCCGGGGGGATCCCTGGGTGAAAAACTGTTTTTT. Variable domain in full (rest from reference TRBV13 and TRBJ1-4): AAGVIQSPRHLIKEKRETATLKCYPIPRHDTVYWYQQGPGQDPQFLISFYEKMQSDKGSIPDRFSAQQFSDYHSELNMSSLELGDSALYFCASSPGGSLGEKLFFGSGTQLSVL.

J is TRBJ2-1 and V is TRBV7-8; D gene ambiguous. CDR1 and CDR2 from the germline V gene are SGHVS and FQNEAQ. Trimming shortened V by 5 bases and J by 3 bases, and 11 bases separated the two germline ends. The CDR3 extends over 14 amino acids. The CDR3 loop is CASSESSFYNEQFF. CDR3 nucleotides: TGTGCCAGCAGCGAAAGCAGTTTCTACAATGAGCAGTTCTTC.

J is TRBJ1-1 and V is TRBV6-6; no firm D call. V was pared by 1 base and J by 2 bases, with 5 bases between. CDR1 is MNHNY and CDR2 is SVGAGI in the germline V gene (reference sequence). CDR3 length: 13 amino acids. The CDR3 DNA is TGTGCCAGCAGTTACTTGAGAAACACTGAAGCTTTCTTT. It translates to CASSYLRNTEAFF.

The chain carries TRBV5-1 and TRBJ2-3; D perhaps matches TRBD2 (6 bases). Germline-derived CDR1 and CDR2 are SGHRS and YFSETQ. The CDR3 runs 16 residues. The V end was cut by 0 bases, the J end by 0 bases, with 11 bases between. CDR3 amino acids: CASSLGLAESTDTQYF. For the CDR3, the DNA is TGCGCCAGCAGCTTGGGGTTAGCGGAGAGCACAGATACGCAGTATTTT.

V and J are TRBV4-1 and TRBJ2-2; 8 positions match TRBD2. The ends lost 4 bases at V and 3 bases at J; junction bases unmatched: 7. The CDR3 is made up of 16 amino acids. Germline CDR1 MGHRA, CDR2 YSYEKL. The CDR3 is CASSRRASGYTGELFF. CDR3 coding DNA: TGCGCCAGCAGCCGGAGAGCTAGCGGGTACACCGGGGAGCTGTTTTTT.

J is TRBJ2-6 and V is TRBV5-4; D unclear. In germline, CDR1 is SGHNT, CDR2 YYREEE (reference sequence). This CDR3 region has 15 residues. V was trimmed by 0 bases and J by 0 bases, leaving 4 bases between them. CDR3 loop: CASSLGASGANVLTF. In DNA, the CDR3 is TGTGCCAGCAGCTTGGGAGCCTCTGGGGCCAACGTCCTGACTTTC.